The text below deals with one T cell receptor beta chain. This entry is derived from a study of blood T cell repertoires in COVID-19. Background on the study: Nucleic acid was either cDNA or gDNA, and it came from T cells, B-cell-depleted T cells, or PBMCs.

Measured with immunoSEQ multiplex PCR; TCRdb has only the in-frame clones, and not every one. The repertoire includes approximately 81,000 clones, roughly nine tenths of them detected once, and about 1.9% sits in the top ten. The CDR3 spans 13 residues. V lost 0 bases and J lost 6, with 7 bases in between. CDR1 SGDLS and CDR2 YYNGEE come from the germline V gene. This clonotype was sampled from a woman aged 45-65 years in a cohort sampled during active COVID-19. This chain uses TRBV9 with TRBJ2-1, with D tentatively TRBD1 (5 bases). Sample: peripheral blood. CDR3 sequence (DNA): TGTGCCAGCAGCGTAGGTCAGGGCAATGAGCAGTTCTTC. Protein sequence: CASSVGQGNEQFF.